These T cell receptor beta chains were read from a single sample in a study of OX40 agonist ivuxolimab in advanced cancers. Generated by immunoSEQ multiplex PCR, the TCRdb table keeps only in-frame clones and is missing some. The sample has over 55,000 clones, 65% to 85% seen once. Sequencing was performed on CD4+ or CD8+ T cells sorted from blood, taken in a trial of the OX40 agonist ivuxolimab. The receptors stem from an adult with an advanced solid tumor such as melanoma, head and neck, liver or kidney cancer. CDR3s leave out the opening cysteine and the closing phenylalanine or tryptophan. Fields, in order: V gene, CDR3 length, CDR3 protein.

>TRBV5-1|12
ASSLGGGETEAF
>TRBV6-4|16
ASSDSLSSGSSYNEQF
>TRBV11-1|14
ASSSKTSGGTDTQY
>TRBV5-4|15
ASSAVVGANLPYEQY
>TRBV29-1|10
SVDSRNGEQF
>TRBV6-1|14
ASSEWDPTNTGELF
>TRBV7-3|14
ASSLGLFPSTDTQY
>TRBV5-1|11
ASSLTSWETQY
>TRBV6-6|10
ASGQRAGELF
>TRBV5-4|16
ASSLRQGREGRAGELF
>TRBV6-1|11
ASREAVQETQY
>TRBV5-4|14
AGLKFRDKNTGELF
>TRBV10-3|12
AISEPGLVDTQY
>TRBV5-1|15
ASSLGSRGAVGYGYT
>TRBV6-5|13
ASTQPDRGITEAF
>TRBV11-3|13
ASSPRTESTDTQY
>TRBV30|14
AWSVKGTTNTGELF
>TRBV5-6|15
ASSPWGGGGSGETQY
>TRBV18|14
ASSPLPRYSGNTIY
>TRBV19|13
AAMAGGHVNNEQF
>TRBV6-6|14
ASSYAPHRENQPQH
>TRBV10-3|12
AISEPRFSYEQY
>TRBV19|13
ASSEQVIVTGELF
>TRBV5-6|14
ASSPLGTGQGYGYT
>TRBV28|14
ASSNSLGRGTDTQY
>TRBV20-1|9
SARSADTQY
>TRBV7-2|12
ASSLQTGAYEQY
>TRBV6-4|11
ASSDSFHGELF
>TRBV7-2|16
ASSLVASGGGGQNIQY
>TRBV28|14
ASSTSLAGGPETQY
>TRBV5-1|11
ASSFDTSYGYT
>TRBV10-3|11
AIMGRDDEPQY
>TRBV5-1|12
ASSLGLTYEKLF
>TRBV7-6|15
ASSLALRREGIGTQY
>TRBV6-6|13
ASSTRGGARKTQY
>TRBV28|10
ASSLTREMQF
>TRBV7-9|12
ASRDTGNRSPLH
>TRBV19|12
ATDPGGAGYGYT
>TRBV30|13
AWSVPHSGANVLT
>TRBV4-3|13
ASSQEGSDYNEQF
>TRBV7-2|12
ASSPLPGTYGYT
>TRBV28|10
ASSFAQETQY
>TRBV30|10
AWRDGPYGYT
>TRBV4-3|12
ASSQGQGQYEQY
>TRBV4-2|14
ASSQGLGGSSYEQY
>TRBV7-8|13
ASSLLAGAAYEQY
>TRBV28|15
ASSLLTGGEGKNIQY
>TRBV7-9|14
ASSSWTSGGRETQY
>TRBV7-2|13
ASSEQGHRSYEQY
>TRBV19|16
ASSPETGGPYSNQPQH
>TRBV28|15
ASSSPVGGGPGLEAF
>TRBV28|13
ASSTPRRAKNIQY
>TRBV6-5|13
ASSRTGTDNYEQY
>TRBV2|13
ASGGTVDRNSPLH
>TRBV25-1|13
ASSEPFGTTYGYT
>TRBV5-1|12
ASSLQTGGNEQY
>TRBV7-2|13
ASSLDAGYNQPQH
>TRBV7-2|13
ASSLASGSSSPLH
>TRBV7-2|12
ASSLHPRPGEQY